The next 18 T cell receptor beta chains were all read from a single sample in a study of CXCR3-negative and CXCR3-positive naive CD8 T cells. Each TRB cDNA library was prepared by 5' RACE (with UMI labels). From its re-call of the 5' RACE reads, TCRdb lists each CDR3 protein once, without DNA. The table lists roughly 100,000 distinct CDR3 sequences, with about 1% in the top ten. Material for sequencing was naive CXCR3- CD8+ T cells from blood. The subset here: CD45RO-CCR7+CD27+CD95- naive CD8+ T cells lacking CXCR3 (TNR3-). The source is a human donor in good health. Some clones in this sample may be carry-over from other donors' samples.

CDR3 in amino acids: CAISEGMRNTEAFF. This rearrangement joins TRBV10-3 to TRBJ1-1. The germline V gene has CDR1 ENHRY and CDR2 SYGVKD. There are 14 residues in the CDR3.

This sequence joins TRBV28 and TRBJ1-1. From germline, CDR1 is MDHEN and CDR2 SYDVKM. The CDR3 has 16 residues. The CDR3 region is CASSPIVTPENTEAFF.

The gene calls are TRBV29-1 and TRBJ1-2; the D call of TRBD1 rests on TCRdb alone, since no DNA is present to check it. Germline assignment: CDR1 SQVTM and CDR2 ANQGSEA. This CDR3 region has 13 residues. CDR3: CSVTDRASYGYTF.

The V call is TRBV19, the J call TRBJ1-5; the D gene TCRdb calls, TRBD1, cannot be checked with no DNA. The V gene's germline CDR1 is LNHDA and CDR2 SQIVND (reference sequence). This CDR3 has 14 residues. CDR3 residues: CASSHGQGHQPQHF.

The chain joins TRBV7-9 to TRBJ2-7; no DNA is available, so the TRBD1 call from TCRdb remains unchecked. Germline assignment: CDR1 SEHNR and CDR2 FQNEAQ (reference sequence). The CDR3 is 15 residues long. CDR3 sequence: CASSNDRDTPYEQYF.

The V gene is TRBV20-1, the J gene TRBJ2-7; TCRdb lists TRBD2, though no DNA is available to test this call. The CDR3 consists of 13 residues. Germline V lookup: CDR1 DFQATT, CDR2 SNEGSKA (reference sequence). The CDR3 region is CSARGGVGNEQYF.

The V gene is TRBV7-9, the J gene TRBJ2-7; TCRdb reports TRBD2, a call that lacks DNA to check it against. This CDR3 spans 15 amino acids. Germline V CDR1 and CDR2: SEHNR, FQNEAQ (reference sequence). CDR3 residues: CASSLGGRATSEQYF.

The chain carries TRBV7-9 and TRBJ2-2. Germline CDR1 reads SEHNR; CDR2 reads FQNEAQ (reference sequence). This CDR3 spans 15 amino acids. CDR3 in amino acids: CASSFVGANTGELFF.

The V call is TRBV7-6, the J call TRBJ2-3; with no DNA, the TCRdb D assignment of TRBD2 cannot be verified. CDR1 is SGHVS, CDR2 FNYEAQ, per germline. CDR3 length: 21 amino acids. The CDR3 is CASSLDHLAGGMPTYTDTQYF.

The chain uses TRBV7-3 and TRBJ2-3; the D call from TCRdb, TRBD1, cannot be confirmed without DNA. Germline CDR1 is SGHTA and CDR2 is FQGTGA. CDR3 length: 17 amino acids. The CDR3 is CASSPSGLGEHTDTQYF.

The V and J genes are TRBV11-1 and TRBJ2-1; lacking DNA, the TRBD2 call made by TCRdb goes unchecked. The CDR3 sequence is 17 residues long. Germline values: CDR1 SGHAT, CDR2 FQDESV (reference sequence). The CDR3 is CASSLGFRIAGESEQFF.

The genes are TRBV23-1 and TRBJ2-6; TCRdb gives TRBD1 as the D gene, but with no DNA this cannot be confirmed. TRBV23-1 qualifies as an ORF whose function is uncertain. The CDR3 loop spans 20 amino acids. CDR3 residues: CASRSYRDRGKRSGANVLTF.

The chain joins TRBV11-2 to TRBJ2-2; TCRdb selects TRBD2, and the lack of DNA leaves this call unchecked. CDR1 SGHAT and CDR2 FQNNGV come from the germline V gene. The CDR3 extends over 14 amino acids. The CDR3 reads CASTLLAGTGELFF.

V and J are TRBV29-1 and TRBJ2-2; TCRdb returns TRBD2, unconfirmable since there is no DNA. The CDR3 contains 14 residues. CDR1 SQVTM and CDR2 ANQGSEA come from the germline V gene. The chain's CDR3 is CSVLAGVNTGELFF.

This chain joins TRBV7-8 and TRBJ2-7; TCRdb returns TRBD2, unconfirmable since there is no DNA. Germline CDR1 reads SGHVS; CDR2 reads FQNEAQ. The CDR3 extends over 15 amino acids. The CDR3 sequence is CASSLAGLGSYEQYF.

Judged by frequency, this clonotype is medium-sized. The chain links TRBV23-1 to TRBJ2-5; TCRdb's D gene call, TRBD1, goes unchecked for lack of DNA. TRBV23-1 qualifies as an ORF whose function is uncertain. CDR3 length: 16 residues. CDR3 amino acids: CASSHVAGLSLETQYF.

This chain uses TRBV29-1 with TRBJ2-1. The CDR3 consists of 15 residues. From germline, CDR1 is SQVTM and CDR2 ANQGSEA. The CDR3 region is CSVEEVRAPDNEQFF.

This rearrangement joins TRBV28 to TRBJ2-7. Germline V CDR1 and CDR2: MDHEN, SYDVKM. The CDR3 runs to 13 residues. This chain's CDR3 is CATQLISSYEQYF.